This TCR beta chain was captured by sequencing in a study of cytomegalovirus exposure and HLA in healthy donors. Findings and limits, study-wide: Roughly even sequencing depth across donors was the assumption behind the presence/absence analyses. Within a later analysis, the majority of CMV-associated TCR beta chains appeared HLA-restricted.

The PCR employed 60 Vbeta primers together with 13 Jbeta primers. Sequenced by immunoSEQ multiplex PCR; TCRdb stores in-frame clones only, minus some. The sample records around 88,000 clones, about 74% being singletons. Concerning this clone: Its antigen remains unknown.

Germline values: CDR1 SGHVS, CDR2 FQNEAQ. Trimming left V 1 base short and J 9 bases short, with 16 bases between. The CDR3 sequence is 15 residues long. The chain links TRBV7-8 to TRBJ1-5; maybe TRBD1 (6 bases). The TCR comes from a male donor in good health and CMV-seronegative. Sequencing input: PBMCs. CDR3 bases: TGTGCCAGCAGCTTAGTGAGGGGGGGCGCCGCGCCCCAGCATTTT. It translates to CASSLVRGGAAPQHF.